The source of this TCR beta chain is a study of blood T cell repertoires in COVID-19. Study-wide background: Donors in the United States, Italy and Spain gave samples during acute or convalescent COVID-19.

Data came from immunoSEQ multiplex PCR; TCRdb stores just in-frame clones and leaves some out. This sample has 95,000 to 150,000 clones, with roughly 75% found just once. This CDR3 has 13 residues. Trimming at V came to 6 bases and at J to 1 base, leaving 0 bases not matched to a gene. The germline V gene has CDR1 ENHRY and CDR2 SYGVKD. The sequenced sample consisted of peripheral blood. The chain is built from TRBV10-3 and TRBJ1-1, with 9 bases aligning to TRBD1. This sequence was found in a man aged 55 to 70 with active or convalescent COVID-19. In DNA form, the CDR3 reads TGTGCCATCAGGGACAGGGGGAACACTGAAGCTTTCTTT. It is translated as CAIRDRGNTEAFF.